This T cell receptor (beta chain) was obtained from a study of T cell repertoires in cytomegalovirus infection. At the level of the study: Shared public TCR beta signatures pointed to both CMV infection and a matching HLA type.

One entry per CDR3 protein results from TCRdb running MiXCR on the reads. The sample carries about 250,000 distinct CDR3 sequences, about a sixth recorded once. General study points: Dominating the ex vivo response were HLA-C-restricted CMV-specific TCR beta clonotypes. CMV carriers with the relevant HLA were identified by cumulative public TCR beta family frequency.

Trimming left V 2 bases short and J 2 bases short, with 9 bases between. Germline CDR1 MDHEN, CDR2 SYDVKM. CDR3 length equals 14 residues. As for this clonotype: Antigen specificity is unknown.

The clonotype was recovered from a human donor in good health (CMV status not recorded). Some clones in this sample may be carry-over from other donors' samples. Specimen: CD8+ T cells from PBMCs. The genes are TRBV28 and TRBJ2-5; no clear D. The CDR3 region is CASSLVPDQETQYF. The CDR3 DNA reads TGTGCCAGCAGTTTAGTGCCGGATCAAGAGACCCAGTACTTC.